Sequencing of this TCR beta chain was carried out in a study of T cells in localized non-small cell lung cancer. This table comes from immunoSEQ multiplex PCR, and its TCRdb copy is limited to in-frame clones, with some not included. Counted here are about 70,000 clones, approximately 84% occurring once; the ten biggest clones make up 1% to 1.5%. Germline CDR1 MDHEN, CDR2 SYDVKM. There are 15 residues in the CDR3. V lost 3 bases to trimming and J lost 3 bases, with 15 bases between them. The TCR originated in a female donor older than 55 with stage I lung adenocarcinoma. The chain combines TRBV28 with TRBJ2-7, with a possible D match to TRBD1 (5 bases). Material: peripheral blood, obtained before any cancer treatment. The CDR3 DNA reads TGTGCCAGCAGTTTTGTTTGGGGCGAGCACTACGAGCAGTACTTC. Residues: CASSFVWGEHYEQYF.